The sequence of this T cell receptor (beta chain) was determined in a study of regulatory T cells in long-lasting Graves disease. In building TCR beta libraries, iRepertoire HTBI primers were used together with Arm-PCR of CDR3 regions. Each CDR3 protein is one row after TCRdb ran MiXCR on the multiplex PCR reads. The repertoire consists of about 660,000 distinct CDR3 sequences, with 30% occurring once and the leading ten covering around 40%. This clonotype was observed a single time. This CDR3 is built from 15 residues. Trimming cost V 9 bases and J 4 bases, with 18 bases left between them. Germline values: CDR1 LNHDA, CDR2 SQIVND (reference sequence). Documented time point: persistent/refractory GD, antithyroid drugs over 5 years with positive TRAb. The authors made the TCR library using RNA they extracted from PBMCs.

The input for sequencing was peripheral blood mononuclear cells (PBMCs), taken when the disease was refractory, from a patient treated with antithyroid drugs. The gene calls are TRBV19 and TRBJ1-4, with D perhaps matching TRBD1 (6 bases). The clonotype was recovered from a female donor with Graves disease. The CDR3 loop reads CASAAGARGNEKLFF. The CDR3, as DNA: TGTGCCAGCGCCGCGGGGGCGCGTGGTAATGAAAAACTGTTTTTT.